This T cell receptor beta chain was captured by sequencing in a study of beta chain features in type 1 diabetes. Study-level findings and limits: Among type 1 diabetes patients, VDJ junctions had fewer insertions and more deletions.

Of note for this clone: What it recognizes is unknown.

All sorted populations exceeded 98% purity. The entirety of the isolated RNA underwent reverse transcription, so expressed TCRB transcripts were sequenced. The data were produced by immunoSEQ multiplex PCR, yet TCRdb's version contains in-frame clones alone and is incomplete. This table holds fewer than 250,000 clones, roughly 9.6% found once. This TCR derives from a woman aged 18-29 years in good health. The sample was naive CD4+ T cells from blood.

The CDR3 DNA reads TGTGCCAGCAGCCCCGAGGCAGCCATGAACACTGAAGCTTTCTTT. Translated, it gives CASSPEAAMNTEAFF. The gene calls are TRBV6-4 and TRBJ1-1; no clear D. This CDR3 region has 15 residues. The ends were cut back, 6 bases at V and 0 bases at J, with 14 bases in the middle. Germline V CDR1 and CDR2: MRHNA, SNTAGT.